A single T cell receptor beta chain is shown here with its context. This clone came up a few times. No cognate antigen has been identified for it. No base qualities exist here, and no much larger clone lies one base off it. This entry is derived from a study of cytomegalovirus exposure and HLA in healthy donors (dated by TCRdb to the late 2010s). Notes on the research overall: An earlier analysis of about 530 of the donors reported approximately 300 Gb of sequence data and 95 million to 120 million unique TCR beta sequences obtained from about 200 million T cells. An early release that covered roughly 600 HLA-typed donors contained approximately 320 gigabases of sequencing data and 70 million to 100 million unique TCR sequences. Among the roughly 400 genotyped donors, under 90% belonged to the genetic ancestry cluster associated with self-reported Caucasian donors. The aim of the study was to test whether cataloging public T cell receptors could identify signatures of past pathogen exposure. The study profiled the T cell repertoires of hundreds of subjects by immunosequencing and related them to cytomegalovirus serostatus. In addition to the first cohort of around 670 subjects, a separate validation cohort of 120 different subjects was used. The study combined high-throughput TCR immunosequencing, statistical association of individual TCRs with disease status, and machine learning to predict cytomegalovirus infection status. In a later analysis, previously published TCR beta repertoires from 670 or so donors were re-analyzed and high-resolution HLA genotyping was added so that TCR occurrence patterns could be studied. The later analysis used no new phenotypic data to find candidate immune exposures, relying instead on TCR beta sequences and their occurrence across donors. To decide whether each TCR beta V gene segment behaved as functional or pseudogenic, an earlier analysis of 587 of the donors relied on high-throughput TCR beta sequencing. Donor age, sex, ethnicity and CMV serostatus were compiled alongside the repertoire data. In a later genetic analysis, genome-wide SNP genotypes for about 65% of the roughly 700 donors were used, and that subset was treated as a discovery cohort. Every discovery cohort repertoire had been produced on one sequencing platform. Class I and class II HLA loci were covered by the typing at four-digit resolution. The number of typed donors differed by locus: roughly 629-640 for A, B, C, DRB1 and DQB1; 500 to 550 for DQA1; about 600 for DPA1; and about 450 for DPB1. Because of strong linkage in the cohort, roughly five DR-DQ haplotypes were treated as single units for association and clustering. Across some 400 genotyped donors of the cohort, an average of about 240,000 unique TCR beta nucleotide sequences per donor were sequenced, and roughly 20% of those sequences were non-productive. Study-level results and caveats: Presence/absence analyses assumed roughly uniform sequencing depth across donors, an assumption that may not hold. A cluster of highly shared sequence variants was judged likely to represent a technical artifact of the sequencing pipeline. Immune exposure information for the cohort was limited to CMV serostatus. The study gave a list of some 150 TCR beta chains associated with cytomegalovirus. The authors suggested that the approach could potentially be generalized to other disease states and immunological phenotypes. Most TCR sequences were seen in very few donors, while some public TCRs were found in many individuals. According to a later analysis, parvovirus B19, influenza, CMV and Epstein-Barr virus appeared linked to several top co-occurrence clusters. A further reported finding was that TCR beta sequences accurately predicted the HLA-A and HLA-B alleles for most subjects in the first cohort. The earlier analysis of approximately 560 of the donors excluded about 16 rarely observed V segments, including chromosome 9 orphons, because counts were too low. A later genetic analysis reported fewer N-insertions in productive TCRs among donors in an Asian-associated ancestry cluster than the approximately 670-donor mean. Three of the identified cytomegalovirus-associated TCR beta chains were confirmed in vitro to be specific for cytomegalovirus antigens. In a later genetic analysis, a missense DCLRE1C variant was associated with V-gene and J-gene trimming of TCR beta chains, and the association was replicated in an independent cohort. When HLA alleles, especially DR and DQ, strongly co-occurred, attributing TCR associations to individual alleles was difficult. Linkage disequilibrium might explain the correlated functional status among segregating V segments, but an unknown experimental factor could not be excluded. HLA typing was unavailable for some donors at each locus, so association tests used only the typed subset. In a later analysis, the rate of TCR association differed among HLA loci, with DRB1 alleles having the most associated TCRs and HLA-C alleles having the fewest. Specific HLA alleles were associated with 15,000 to 20,000 TCR beta sequences at a false discovery rate of 0.05 in a later analysis. The classifier was reported to diagnose cytomegalovirus status with high specificity and sensitivity in both the original cohort and the validation cohort. Some IMGT-functional V segments, including TRBV6-2 and TRBV6-3, could not be told apart with the 87-base-pair reads, so those segments were excluded. According to a later analysis, most CMV-associated TCR beta chains appeared to be HLA-restricted, and the HLA associations seemed to be driven largely by CMV exposure. An earlier analysis of 587 of the donors showed that most TCR beta V segments appeared in productive rearrangements either about 87% or about 30% of the time, which broadly matched IMGT annotations. In a later analysis, HLA-associated TCR beta chains showed more clonal expansion and lower generation probabilities than non-associated chains that were equally common. This cohort had only TCR beta chains sequenced, and the lack of alpha or paired-chain data limited which features could be detected.

In total, 666 healthy bone marrow donors made up the cohort. At the time of sampling, every cohort member was nominally healthy, though immune exposures that went unrecorded were likely present. The donor was CMV seronegative and was included in the group of a few hundred seronegative cohort members. A peripheral blood sample was collected from each donor, and TCR beta sequencing was performed on peripheral blood mononuclear cells. The Qiagen DNeasy Blood Extraction Kit was used to extract genomic DNA from the blood cell samples. The junction shows trimming of 1 base on V and 5 bases on J, and the gene matches do not reach 13 bases of it. Including cysteine and phenylalanine, the CDR3 has 18 amino acids. The DNA shown is the 54-base CDR3, in frame from base 1. From the germline V gene, CDR1 is MDHEN and CDR2 is SYDVKM. Library preparation employed the immunoSEQ multiplex PCR assay. A mixture of 60 forward primers for TCR Vbeta segments and 13 reverse primers for TCR Jbeta segments was used in the multiplex PCR. Amplification of the CDR3 region of rearranged TCR beta genes was performed with a multiplex PCR assay on genomic DNA. Amplified TCR beta libraries were sequenced as 87-base-pair reads on the Illumina HiSeq System. Processing in the source paper ran as follows. Across the 600 to 700 repertoires, a later analysis counted about 81 million unique TCR beta chains, around 10 million of which were shared by at least two donors. To remove PCR and sequencing errors, raw reads were error-corrected and collapsed into unique sequences using a nearest-neighbor algorithm that merged closely related sequences. Alignment of CDR3 sequences to IMGT reference sequences was used to assign V, D and J gene segments. For a sequence to be retained, a match of at least six nucleotides to both a V gene segment and a J gene segment was required. Rearrangements were classified as productive when the CDR3 lacked stop codons and remained in frame with V and J, and all other rearrangements were classified as non-productive. Following IMGT convention, CDR3 was defined as the stretch from the second conserved V-encoded cysteine up to the conserved J-encoded phenylalanine. The earlier analysis of about 570 of the donors excluded any sequence lacking an unambiguous match to a single V gene segment. In an earlier analysis of 500 to 750 of the donors, V segments were called functional above 56.7% productive rearrangements and were called segregating when the between-donor standard deviation exceeded 5%. To diagnose cytomegalovirus status from the catalog of TCR beta chain sequences, a statistical classification framework was built. In a later analysis, TCR nucleotide sequences were compared against IMGT/GENE-DB human TR gene sequences so that V and J genes could be assigned. In a later analysis, CDR3 sequences and most-parsimonious VDJ recombination scenarios were assigned using the TCRdist pipeline. In a later analysis, each TCR beta chain was defined by its CDR3 amino acid sequence together with its V-gene family, and reads without a unique V-gene family were excluded. In a later analysis, 500 to 700 highly shared, low-generation-probability nucleotide sequences were removed to address suspected cross-contamination and a sequencing artifact. A later analysis calculated a clonal expansion index for each public chain from normalized within-repertoire ranks of inferred template counts. A later analysis computed generation probabilities with a VDJ recombination model fitted to out-of-frame rearrangements, and checked the results against IGoR. Hypergeometric tests were used in a later analysis to score TCR-TCR, TCR-HLA and TCR-CMV co-occurrence, with a repertoire-size bias correction applied to the TCR pairs. In a later analysis, false discovery rates were estimated by permuting HLA or CMV assignments 20 times. In a later analysis, co-occurring TCRs were grouped with DBSCAN, and TCRdist sequence similarity was added when clustering was performed within HLA-allele-positive subsets. Co-occurrence clustering excluded repertoires with fewer than 30,000 or more than 120,000 public chains, plus five with anomalous nucleotide sharing. The table comes from immuneACCESS by way of TCRdb, which keeps in-frame sequences with V and J called. Part of the clones is missing from these tables; in studies checked, under half for an unresolved V gene and the rest for unknown reasons. The D gene and trimming were derived from the DNA, and the V and J assignments and clone size from that table. This sample holds about 100,000 clones; roughly 84% were observed only once. The top ten clonotypes cover 1.2% of the sample.

This sequence uses TRBV28 and TRBJ2-7; 11 middle bases align to TRBD2. Sequenced sample: PBMCs. This sequence was found in a woman between 18 and 30 years old in good health and CMV-seronegative. The CDR3 reads as follows: CASSLSGLAGGEGNEQYF. DNA sequence: TGTGCCAGCAGTTTATCAGGGCTAGCGGGAGGAGAGGGTAACGAGCAGTACTTC.